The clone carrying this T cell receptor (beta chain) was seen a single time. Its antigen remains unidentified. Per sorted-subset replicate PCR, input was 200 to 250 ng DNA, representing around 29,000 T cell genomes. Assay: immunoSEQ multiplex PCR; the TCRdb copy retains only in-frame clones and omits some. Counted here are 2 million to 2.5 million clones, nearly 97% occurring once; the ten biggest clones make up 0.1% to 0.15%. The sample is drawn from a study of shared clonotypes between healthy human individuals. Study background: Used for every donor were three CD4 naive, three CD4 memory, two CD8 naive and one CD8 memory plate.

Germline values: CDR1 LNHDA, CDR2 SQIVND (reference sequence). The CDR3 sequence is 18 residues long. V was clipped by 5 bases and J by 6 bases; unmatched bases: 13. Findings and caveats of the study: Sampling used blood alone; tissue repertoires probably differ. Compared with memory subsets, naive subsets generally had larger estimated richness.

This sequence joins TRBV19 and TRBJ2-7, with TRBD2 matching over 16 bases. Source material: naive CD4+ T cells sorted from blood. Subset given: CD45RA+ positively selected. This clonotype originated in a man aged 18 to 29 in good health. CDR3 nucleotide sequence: TGTGCCAGTAGTCCCGGGACTAGCGGGAGGGGCTCTGGGGTCGAGCAGTACTTC. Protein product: CASSPGTSGRGSGVEQYF.